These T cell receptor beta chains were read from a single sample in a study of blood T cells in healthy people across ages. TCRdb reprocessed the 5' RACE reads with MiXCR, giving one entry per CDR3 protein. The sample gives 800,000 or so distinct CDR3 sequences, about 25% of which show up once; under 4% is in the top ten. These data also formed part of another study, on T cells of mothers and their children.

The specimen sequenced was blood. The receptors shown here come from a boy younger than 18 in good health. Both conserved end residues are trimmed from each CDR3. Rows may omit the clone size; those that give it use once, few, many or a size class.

CDR3aa: ASSYYYDRDRGPLSYEQY
j_gene: TRBJ2-7
v_gene: TRBV4-3
abundance: few

CDR3aa: ASTDDRDTQY
j_gene: TRBJ2-3
v_gene: TRBV5-4
abundance: .

CDR3aa: ATSRELGNYGYT
j_gene: TRBJ1-2
v_gene: TRBV15
abundance: few

CDR3aa: ASSPTGTGFTGELF
j_gene: TRBJ2-2
v_gene: TRBV12-3/TRBV12-4
abundance: .

CDR3aa: ASRGTACYSGANVLT
j_gene: TRBJ2-6
v_gene: TRBV6-4
abundance: few

CDR3aa: ASNHFPPEQF
j_gene: TRBJ2-1
v_gene: TRBV6-1
abundance: .

CDR3aa: AINLRTSVINEQF
j_gene: TRBJ2-1
v_gene: TRBV7-2
abundance: few

CDR3aa: ASSFFTSSKHQPQH
j_gene: TRBJ1-5
v_gene: TRBV7-2
abundance: .

CDR3aa: NARDRSTSGPYNEQF
j_gene: TRBJ2-1
v_gene: TRBV20-1
abundance: .

CDR3aa: ASSYSRLAGGTLETQY
j_gene: TRBJ2-5
v_gene: TRBV6-5
abundance: few

CDR3aa: ASSWDGLTGAF
j_gene: TRBJ1-1
v_gene: TRBV12-3/TRBV12-4
abundance: few

CDR3aa: ASSYAETGPSTDTQY
j_gene: TRBJ2-3
v_gene: TRBV7-9
abundance: .

CDR3aa: ASSSTLLPEETQY
j_gene: TRBJ2-5
v_gene: TRBV7-6
abundance: few